These 18 T cell receptor beta chains were all obtained from the same sample, sequenced in a study of T-cell reconstitution after alpha-beta-depleted transplantation in children. TCRbeta library preparation incorporated unique molecular identifiers. TCRdb reprocessed the PCR reads with MiXCR, giving one entry per CDR3 protein. The data show approximately 210,000 distinct CDR3 sequences, roughly a sixth seen once. Sample: PBMCs, mostly from graft donor cells, taken 360 days after TCRalphabeta/CD19-depleted stem cell transplant. All receptors derive from a male patient aged 2-9 years who had a stem cell transplant for acute lymphoblastic leukemia, so the T cells may come from the graft donor.

This clonotype was detected many times. This chain joins TRBV20-1 and TRBJ2-1; tentative D call: TRBD1 (6 bases). Germline loops: CDR1 DFQATT, CDR2 SNEGSKA (reference sequence). The length of the CDR3 is 15 residues. V was shortened by 1 base and J by 0 bases, with 10 bases between the two germline ends. The DNA for the CDR3 is TGCAGTGCTAGAGGGGGCAGGGGCTCCTACAATGAGCAGTTCTTC. This gives the protein CSARGGRGSYNEQFF.

This clonotype came up a few times. The chain employs TRBV20-1 and TRBJ2-7, with TRBD1 matching 10 bases. Germline CDR1 reads DFQATT; CDR2 reads SNEGSKA (reference sequence). CDR3 length: 14 residues. J was trimmed by 0 bases and V by 6 bases; bases with no gene match: 5. CDR3 region: CSAGQGLISYEQYF. As DNA, the CDR3 is TGCAGTGCGGGACAGGGGCTGATCTCCTACGAGCAGTACTTC.

This clonotype was picked up a small number of times. V and J are TRBV12-5 and TRBJ2-3; maybe TRBD1 (5 bases). Germline lookup yields CDR1 LGHNT and CDR2 FRNRAP. The germline V and J ends were trimmed by 5 bases and 9 bases, with 15 bases remaining between them. The CDR3 has 13 residues. CDR3 sequence: CASGLTGQGTQYF. Here the CDR3 DNA reads TGTGCTAGTGGTCTGACCGGGCAGGGAACGCAGTATTTT.

V and J are TRBV6-1 and TRBJ2-3; 9 bases are a match to TRBD1. After removal of 7 bases from V and 4 bases from J, the junction contained 9 bases not matched to a gene. There are 15 residues in the CDR3. Germline values: CDR1 MNHNS, CDR2 SASEGT. The CDR3 region has the DNA TGTGCCAGCATTCGGGACAGGGTGTTCGCAGATACGCAGTATTTT. Translated, it gives CASIRDRVFADTQYF.

The sample holds many counts of this clonotype. The V gene is TRBV15, the J gene TRBJ1-1; D is undetermined. The germline V and J ends were trimmed by 6 bases and 6 bases, with 11 bases remaining between them. CDR3 size: 12 residues. Per the germline V gene, CDR1 is LNHNV and CDR2 is YYDKDF (reference sequence). The DNA of the CDR3 is TGTGCCACCAGTTTTAGAGCGTCTGAAGCTTTCTTT. This translates into CATSFRASEAFF.

This clonotype was seen a few times. J is TRBJ2-5 and V is TRBV2; perhaps TRBD1 as D (5 bases). The germline CDR1 and CDR2 sequences are SNHLY and FYNNEI. Trimming pared 9 bases from V and 3 bases from J, leaving 8 bases between. This CDR3 is 11 amino acids long. Written as DNA, the CDR3 is TGTGCCAGAGGACAAGAAGAGACCCAGTACTTC. Translation: CARGQEETQYF.

The chain couples TRBV20-1 to TRBJ2-3; 9 nucleotides match TRBD2. The germline V gene encodes CDR1 DFQATT and CDR2 SNEGSKA (reference sequence). The CDR3 contains 15 residues. V dropped 6 bases and J dropped 1; count of bases not matched to a gene: 8. The CDR3 region is CSAQDSGGRTDTQYF. CDR3 sequence (DNA): TGCAGTGCACAAGATAGCGGGGGCCGCACAGATACGCAGTATTTT.

This chain uses TRBV12-3 or TRBV12-4 with TRBJ2-3, with TRBD2 matching 8 bases. The CDR3 totals 15 residues. V was clipped by 5 bases and J by 3 bases; unmatched bases: 7. CDR3: CASSPRAGATDTQYF. The CDR3, as DNA: TGTGCCAGCAGTCCCAGAGCGGGAGCGACAGATACGCAGTATTTT.

This clonotype was observed a few times. The chain has TRBV12-3 or TRBV12-4 and TRBJ2-7; D not resolved. Trimming removed 3 bases at V and 5 bases at J, with 14 bases between. CDR3 length equals 14 residues. CDR3 sequence: CASSFFVVGDEQYF. The CDR3 nucleotides are TGTGCCAGCAGTTTTTTCGTGGTGGGCGACGAGCAGTACTTC.

The chain combines TRBV10-1 with TRBJ1-1; perhaps TRBD1 as D (5 bases). Germline V gives CDR1 WNHNN, CDR2 SYGVQD (reference sequence). CDR3 length equals 14 residues. V lost 3 bases, J lost 3 bases, and 11 bases lay in between. CDR3 sequence (DNA): TGCGCCAGCAGTGAACAGGCCCTTGACACTGAAGCTTTCTTT. Translated: CASSEQALDTEAFF.

V gene TRBV14 combines with J gene TRBJ2-7, with a weak D call TRBD1 (5 bases). Trimming removed 1 base at V and 0 bases at J, with 7 bases between. This CDR3 comprises 14 residues. Germline V lookup: CDR1 SGHDN, CDR2 FVKESK. The chain's CDR3 is CASSQAQGSYEQYF. CDR3 nucleotide sequence: TGTGCCAGCAGCCAAGCTCAGGGCTCCTACGAGCAGTACTTC. Complete variable domain (other parts from reference TRBV14 and TRBJ2-7): EAGVTQFPSHSVIEKGQTVTLRCDPISGHDNLYWYRRVMGKEIKFLLHFVKESKQDESGMPNNRFLAERTGGTYSTLKVQPAELEDSGVYFCASSQAQGSYEQYFGPGTRLTVT.

The chain combines TRBV6-1 with TRBJ2-7, with TRBD2 identical over 12 bases. From germline, CDR1 is MNHNS and CDR2 SASEGT. Trimming cost V 6 bases and J 3 bases; bases outside gene matches: 3. CDR3 length equals 14 residues. The DNA for the CDR3 is TGTGCCAGCAGACGGACTAGCGGGGACTACGAGCAGTACTTC. Encoded protein: CASRRTSGDYEQYF.

The rearrangement uses TRBV2 and TRBJ1-2; TRBD1 might be the D (6 bases). Looked up from germline, CDR1 is SNHLY and CDR2 is FYNNEI. This CDR3 contains 14 residues. V lost 6 bases, J lost 2 bases, and 13 bases lay in between. The CDR3 DNA reads TGTGCCAGCAGGAGCGGGGGGCTAAACTATGGCTACACCTTC. Translated: CASRSGGLNYGYTF.

This clonotype was recorded only once. The V call is TRBV12-5, the J call TRBJ2-3, with 8 bases lining up with TRBD1. Losses at the gene ends were 6 bases for V and 2 bases for J; bases not matched to a gene: 13. This CDR3 is built from 17 residues. Germline CDR1 and CDR2: LGHNT and FRNRAP. The CDR3 sequence: CASGPGDRGALTDTQYF. In DNA, the CDR3 is TGTGCTAGTGGACCCGGCGACAGGGGCGCACTCACAGATACGCAGTATTTT.

V usage is TRBV15 and J usage is TRBJ2-2; possible D gene TRBD1, 5 bases. CDR1 and CDR2 (germline): LNHNV, YYDKDF (reference sequence). Between the trimmed V and J ends, which lost 0 bases and 2 bases, there was a span of 10 bases. CDR3 length: 16 amino acids. The CDR3 sequence is CATSRDRGHNTGELFF. The CDR3 bases are TGTGCCACCAGCAGAGATCGTGGACACAACACCGGGGAGCTGTTTTTT.

The V gene is TRBV4-2, the J gene TRBJ2-7; D is perhaps TRBD2 (7 bases). Deletions cut 3 bases from V and 7 bases from J, with 22 bases between. Germline values: CDR1 LGHNA, CDR2 YNFKEQ. The CDR3 runs 16 residues. The CDR3 reads CASSHPPIGGGGEQYF. The CDR3 DNA sequence: TGTGCCAGCAGCCATCCACCCATAGGGGGGGGCGGAGAGCAGTACTTC.

This clonotype was seen more than once but under ten times. The V gene is TRBV7-2, the J gene TRBJ1-2; D is ambiguous. CDR3 length: 12 amino acids. Trimming left V 1 base short and J 5 bases short, with 5 bases between. Germline-derived CDR1 and CDR2 are SGHTA and FQGNSA. The CDR3, as DNA: TGTGCCAGCAGCTTAGGCAGTTATGGCTACACCTTC. Its protein product is CASSLGSYGYTF.

The CDR3 region is CASRGTSGRTTDTQYF. The CDR3 bases are TGTGCCAGCAGGGGGACTAGCGGGCGGACCACAGATACGCAGTATTTT. V and J are TRBV2 and TRBJ2-3, with TRBD2 matching over 12 bases. Per the germline V gene, CDR1 is SNHLY and CDR2 is FYNNEI. This CDR3 is built from 16 residues. The trim removed 6 bases at V and 2 bases at J, leaving 6 bases unmatched.